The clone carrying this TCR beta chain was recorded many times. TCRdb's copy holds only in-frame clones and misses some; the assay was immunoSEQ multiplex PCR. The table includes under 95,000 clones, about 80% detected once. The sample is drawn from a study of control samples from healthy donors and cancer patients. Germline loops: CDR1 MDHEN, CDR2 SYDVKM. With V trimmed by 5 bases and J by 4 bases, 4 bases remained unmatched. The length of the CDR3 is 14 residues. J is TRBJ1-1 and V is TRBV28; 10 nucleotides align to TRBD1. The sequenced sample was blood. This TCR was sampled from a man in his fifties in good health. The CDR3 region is CASSVTGGGTEAFF. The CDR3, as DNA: TGTGCCAGCAGTGTGACAGGGGGCGGCACTGAAGCTTTCTTT. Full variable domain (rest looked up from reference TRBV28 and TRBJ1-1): DVKVTQSSRYLVKRTGEKVFLECVQDMDHENMFWYRQDPGLGLRLIYFSYDVKMKEKGDIPEGYSVSREKKERFSLILESASTNQTSMYLCASSVTGGGTEAFFGQGTRLTVV.